The source of this T cell receptor (beta chain) is a study of T cells in Graves' hyperthyroidism and ophthalmopathy (dated by TCRdb to about 2019). As for the study more broadly: Peripheral blood was collected at initial diagnosis, before any treatment. To identify distinguishing TCR V-J signatures, a discovery cohort of around 100 patients was used, comprising some 45 with Graves' ophthalmopathy and 57 with stable Graves' hyperthyroidism. The paper describes TCR Vbeta CDR3 sequencing of 120 to 150 peripheral blood samples, made up of 43 ophthalmopathy patients, 70 to 75 hyperthyroidism patients and some 17 progressor patients. Prospective prediction of ophthalmopathy was tested in an independent validation cohort consisting of about 19 hyperthyroidism patients and more than 15 patients who later progressed to ophthalmopathy. For training and testing, the 80 to 100 patients in the discovery cohort were randomly divided in a 7:3 ratio. Following sampling, methimazole starting at 30 mg daily was given to hyperthyroidism patients, and high-dose intravenous methylprednisolone was given to ophthalmopathy patients. The study also compared thyroid tissue and blood T-cell repertoires from more than 5 Graves' hyperthyroidism patients. On the study overall, not on this receptor specifically: In validation, the model predicted progression to ophthalmopathy with approximately 69% sensitivity and less than 75% specificity, a median of approximately 6.5 months before onset. Most expanded thyroid clonotypes (frequency above 0.001) were also detected in blood, suggesting blood repertoires may reflect thyroid immune responses. Sample size was not statistically predetermined, and investigators were not blinded to group allocation. Ophthalmopathy was separated from stable hyperthyroidism by a 13 V-J signature model, with 87.88% sensitivity and roughly 81% specificity obtained in cross-validation and 80%/75% obtained in testing.

Amplification of TCR beta CDR3 regions was carried out from RNA transcripts. A first-round RT-PCR of the TCR CDR3 used the HTBI primer set with the Qiagen OneStep RT-PCR kit. Libraries were constructed in a second round of multiplex PCR, after which size selection and purification were performed. Paired-end sequencing of the libraries was performed with 100 bp reads on an Illumina HiSeq2000. The original methods were these. SOAPnuke was used to process the raw data, throwing out any read that contained adapters or uncalled bases, had a mean Phred below 15, or lacked an exact constant-primer or identifier match. COPE v1.2.5 was used to merge high-quality paired reads, and clonotypes were defined as unique nucleotide sequences. MiTCR v1.1 was used to align clonotypes to the IMGT TRBV, TRBD and TRBJ reference segments. Only V-J combinations with frequency above 0.0001, covering 99% to 99.2% of repertoires, were analysed. The TCS score was defined as F50 (clonal expansion) divided by E x V (chaos), with BLOSUM62-based TCRdist calculated between CDR3 peptides within each V-J. Welch's t-statistics and random forest reduced around 550 V-J features to some 14, which were used in a naive Bayes classifier (R e1071). TCRdb's own reprocessing of the public reads used fastp at Q25 and MiXCR and kept productive beta chains. Identical CDR3 proteins give one entry, which carries the most common genes and DNA. The authors' filters were not applied to this entry. The sample profile shows 300,000 to 400,000 distinct CDR3 sequences; about 20% of them were found once. The biggest ten clones account for approximately 49% of the sample.

Stable Graves' hyperthyroidism was defined as no progression to ophthalmopathy during 18 months of follow-up. Hyperthyroidism patients were newly diagnosed, with disease duration under 2 months, and aged 18 to 65 years. Patients with uncontrolled infections, other autoimmune diseases, pregnancy or lactation were excluded. Clinical symptoms, serum thyroxine and TRAb, thyroid ultrasound, and orbital computed tomography formed the basis for the diagnoses. Ficoll-Paque density gradient centrifugation was used to isolate PBMCs from 8.5 to 10 ml of fresh peripheral blood. Total RNA was extracted using Trizol reagent, and RNA quality was assessed on an Agilent 2100 Bioanalyzer. Trimming takes 1 base from V and 6 bases from J, and the germline ends sit 12 bases apart. The CDR1 and CDR2 encoded by the germline V gene (reference sequence) are DFQATT and SNEGSKA. The CDR3 runs 13 residues from the cysteine to the phenylalanine. CDR3 DNA only is kept here, 39 bases in frame from base 1.

There are many counts of this clonotype. The antigen it recognizes is unknown. The input lacks base qualities; no much larger clone sits a single base away. The clonotype originates from a woman aged 45-65 years with Graves' hyperthyroidism. Sequencing input: blood. In this chain, TRBV20-1 is recombined with TRBJ1-2, and the D gene may be TRBD1, 6 bases matching. The DNA is TGCAGTGCTAGAGTCGGGGGCAGGGATGGCTACACCTTC. The translation is CSARVGGRDGYTF.